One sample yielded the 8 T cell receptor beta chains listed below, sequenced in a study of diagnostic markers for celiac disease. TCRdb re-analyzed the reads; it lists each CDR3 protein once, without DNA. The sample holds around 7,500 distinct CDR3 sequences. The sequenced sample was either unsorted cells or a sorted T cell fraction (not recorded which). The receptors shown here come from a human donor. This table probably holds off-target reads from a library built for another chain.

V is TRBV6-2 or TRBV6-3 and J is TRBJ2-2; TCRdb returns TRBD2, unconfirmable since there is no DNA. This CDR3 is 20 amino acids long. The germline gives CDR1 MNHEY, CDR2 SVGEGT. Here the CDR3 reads CASSYSRLFRVAGKTGELFF.

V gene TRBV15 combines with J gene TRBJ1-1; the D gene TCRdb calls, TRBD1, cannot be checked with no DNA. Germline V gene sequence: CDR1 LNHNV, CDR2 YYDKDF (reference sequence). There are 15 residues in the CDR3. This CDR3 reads CATSRDRGQFTEAFF. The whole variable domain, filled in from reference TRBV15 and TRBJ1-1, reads DAMVIQNPRYQVTQFGKPVTLSCSQTLNHNVMYWYQQKSSQAPKLLFHYYDKDFNNEADTPDNFQSRRPNTSFCFLDIRSPGLGDTAMYLCATSRDRGQFTEAFFGQGTRLTVV.

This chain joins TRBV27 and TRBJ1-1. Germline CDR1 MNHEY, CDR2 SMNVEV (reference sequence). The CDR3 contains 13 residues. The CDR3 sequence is CASSWVENTEAFF.

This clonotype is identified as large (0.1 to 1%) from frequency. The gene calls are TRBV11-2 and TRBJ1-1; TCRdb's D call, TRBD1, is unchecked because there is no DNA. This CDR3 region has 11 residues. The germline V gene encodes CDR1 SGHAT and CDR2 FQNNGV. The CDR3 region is CASSPGSEAFF.

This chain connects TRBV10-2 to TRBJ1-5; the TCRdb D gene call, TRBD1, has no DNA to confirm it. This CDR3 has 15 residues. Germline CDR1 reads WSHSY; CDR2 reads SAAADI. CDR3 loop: CASSESLGGEQPQHF.

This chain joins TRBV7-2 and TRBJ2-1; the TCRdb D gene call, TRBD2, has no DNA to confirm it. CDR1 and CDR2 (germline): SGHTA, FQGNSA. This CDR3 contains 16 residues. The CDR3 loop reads CASSLVGSGGYNEQFF.

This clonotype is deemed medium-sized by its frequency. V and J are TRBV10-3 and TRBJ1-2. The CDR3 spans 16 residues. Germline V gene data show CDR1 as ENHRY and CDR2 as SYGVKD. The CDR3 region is CAISEGWSGLNYGYTF.

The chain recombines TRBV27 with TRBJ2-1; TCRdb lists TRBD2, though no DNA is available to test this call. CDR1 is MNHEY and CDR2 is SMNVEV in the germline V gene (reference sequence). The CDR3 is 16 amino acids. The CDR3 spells CASSRTSGYRAGEQFF.